One sample yielded the 14 T cell receptor beta chains listed below, sequenced in a study of shared clonotypes between healthy human individuals. Sequencing was performed with immunoSEQ multiplex PCR; in TCRdb, only in-frame clones are kept and a portion is missing. The sample records fewer than 400,000 clones, about 74% being singletons. Sample: memory CD4+ T cells sorted from blood. Subset: CD45RA-negative fraction. Every receptor here comes from a man aged 25-40 years in good health.

The CDR3 here is CASSLGGYGYTF. CDR3 coding DNA: TGTGCCAGCAGCTTAGGCGGATATGGCTACACCTTC. The chain has TRBV7-2 and TRBJ1-2, with D unresolved. The ends were cut back, 1 base at V and 5 bases at J, with 5 bases in the middle. Germline-derived CDR1 and CDR2 are SGHTA and FQGNSA. The CDR3 contains 12 residues.

The gene calls are TRBV28 and TRBJ1-1; 7 bases match TRBD1. The CDR3 has 14 residues. Germline V gene data show CDR1 as MDHEN and CDR2 as SYDVKM. Trimming cost V 6 bases and J 3 bases; bases outside gene matches: 7. The CDR3: CASSLIDRDTEAFF. The CDR3 coding sequence is TGTGCCAGCAGCTTAATCGACAGGGACACTGAAGCTTTCTTT. The variable domain in full, with the rest retrieved from reference TRBV28 and TRBJ1-1, is DVKVTQSSRYLVKRTGEKVFLECVQDMDHENMFWYRQDPGLGLRLIYFSYDVKMKEKGDIPEGYSVSREKKERFSLILESASTNQTSMYLCASSLIDRDTEAFFGQGTRLTVV.

The chain joins TRBV7-2 to TRBJ2-1, with D hard to call. The V gene's germline CDR1 is SGHTA and CDR2 FQGNSA. V was pared by 2 bases and J by 7 bases, with 9 bases between. This CDR3 region has 13 residues. The CDR3 nucleotides read TGTGCCAGCAGCTTACTTTTGAGTAATGAGCAGTTCTTC. As protein: CASSLLLSNEQFF. Looking up the rest from reference TRBV7-2 and TRBJ2-1 gives the full variable domain: GAGVSQSPSNKVTEKGKDVELRCDPISGHTALYWYRQSLGQGLEFLIYFQGNSAPDKSGLPSDRFSAERTGGSVSTLTIQRTQQEDSAVYLCASSLLLSNEQFFGPGTRLTVL.

This clone has just one count. V is TRBV7-3 and J is TRBJ2-7; 8 bases are a match to TRBD2. Germline V gives CDR1 SGHTA, CDR2 FQGTGA. The CDR3 sequence is 15 residues long. J was trimmed by 5 bases and V by 4 bases; bases with no gene match: 10. The CDR3 region has the DNA TGTGCCAGCAGCTCGACGGGAGGGCGAATCGACGAGCAGTACTTC. This encodes CASSSTGGRIDEQYF.

This clone was counted only a few times. The same CDR3 also results from other DNA sequences found in this sample. The CDR3 DNA follows: TGTGCCAGCAGCTTGGCGGGTGGCAATCAGCCCCAGCATTTT. It encodes CASSLAGGNQPQHF. This sequence joins TRBV7-9 and TRBJ1-5; no reliable D call. V shed 3 bases and J shed 2 bases, with 8 bases lying between them. CDR1 and CDR2 (germline): SEHNR, FQNEAQ (reference sequence). CDR3 length: 14 amino acids.

The chain combines TRBV13 with TRBJ2-7; D perhaps matches TRBD2 (5 bases). Trimming shortened V by 5 bases and J by 2 bases, and 10 bases separated the two germline ends. The CDR3 length is 13 residues. Germline-derived CDR1 and CDR2 are PRHDT and FYEKMQ (reference sequence). CDR3 coding DNA: TGTGCCAGCAGCCCACACGGGACCTACGAGCAGTACTTC. Its protein product is CASSPHGTYEQYF.

This chain joins TRBV7-9 and TRBJ1-2; no clear D. Germline V gene data show CDR1 as SEHNR and CDR2 as FQNEAQ (reference sequence). The CDR3 loop spans 12 amino acids. Trimming pared 3 bases from V and 8 bases from J, leaving 10 bases between. This CDR3 is CASSFEGKGYTF. CDR3 bases: TGTGCCAGCAGCTTCGAGGGCAAAGGCTACACCTTC.

The chain joins TRBV9 to TRBJ2-5, with D possibly TRBD2 on 5 matching bases. The V gene lost 6 bases and the J gene lost 4 bases, with 10 bases spanning the gap. The CDR3 loop spans 12 amino acids. CDR1 and CDR2 (germline): SGDLS, YYNGEE. In nucleotides, the CDR3 is TGTGCCAGCAATCGGGGTTCAGAGACCCAGTACTTC. This translates into CASNRGSETQYF.

The chain employs TRBV6-6 and TRBJ1-1, with 7 bases that match TRBD1. CDR1 is MNHNY and CDR2 is SVGAGI in the germline V gene (reference sequence). CDR3 length: 12 amino acids. V trimming: 6 bases; J trimming: 6 bases; junction bases outside the gene matches: 4. CDR3 amino acids: CASRKGAAEAFF. CDR3 coding DNA: TGTGCCAGCAGAAAGGGGGCAGCTGAAGCTTTCTTT.

A single count supports this clone. The chain joins TRBV18 to TRBJ1-5; 8 bases agree with TRBD1. This CDR3 comprises 12 residues. The V gene's germline CDR1 is KGHSH and CDR2 LQKENI. V shed 5 bases and J 10 bases; nucleotides not matched to a gene: 4. The CDR3 region is CASSTGQGPQHF. In DNA, the CDR3 is TGTGCCAGCTCAACTGGACAGGGACCCCAGCATTTT.

The chain has TRBV19 and TRBJ2-6, with 12 bases fitting TRBD2. Looked up from germline, CDR1 is LNHDA and CDR2 is SQIVND (reference sequence). V was pared by 10 bases and J by 1 base, with 5 bases of the junction left unmatched. The CDR3 is 16 amino acids. The chain's CDR3 is CAIRTSGTSGANVLTF. Written as DNA, the CDR3 is TGTGCCATCAGGACTAGCGGGACGTCTGGGGCCAACGTCCTGACTTTC.

Concerning this clone itself: One base away lies a much larger clone, so this may be a sequencing read error. V gene TRBV11-3 combines with J gene TRBJ2-5; the D is unclear. This CDR3 region has 12 residues. Trimming took off 2 bases at V and 0 bases at J, with 1 base between the two ends. Looked up from germline, CDR1 is SGHNT and CDR2 is YENEEA. Written as DNA, the CDR3 is TGTGCCAGCAGCTTAAACCAAGAGACCCAGTACTTC. This sequence encodes CASSLNQETQYF.

Only a few counts were recorded for this clone. J is TRBJ2-1 and V is TRBV27; possible D gene TRBD2, 6 bases. The CDR3 covers 11 residues. CDR1 and CDR2 from the germline V gene are MNHEY and SMNVEV (reference sequence). Trimming stripped 4 bases from V and 10 bases from J, with 8 bases between. In nucleotides, the CDR3 is TGTGCCAGCAGTTCCCGGGGGGAGCAGTTCTTC. Its protein is CASSSRGEQFF.

This chain links TRBV5-1 with TRBJ1-3, with 7 bases lining up with TRBD1. From germline, CDR1 is SGHRS and CDR2 YFSETQ. CDR3 length: 14 residues. J lost 4 bases, V lost 0 bases, and 1 base had no gene match. This CDR3 reads CASSLGTGGNTIYF. Written as DNA, the CDR3 is TGCGCCAGCAGCTTGGGGACAGGAGGAAACACCATATATTTT.